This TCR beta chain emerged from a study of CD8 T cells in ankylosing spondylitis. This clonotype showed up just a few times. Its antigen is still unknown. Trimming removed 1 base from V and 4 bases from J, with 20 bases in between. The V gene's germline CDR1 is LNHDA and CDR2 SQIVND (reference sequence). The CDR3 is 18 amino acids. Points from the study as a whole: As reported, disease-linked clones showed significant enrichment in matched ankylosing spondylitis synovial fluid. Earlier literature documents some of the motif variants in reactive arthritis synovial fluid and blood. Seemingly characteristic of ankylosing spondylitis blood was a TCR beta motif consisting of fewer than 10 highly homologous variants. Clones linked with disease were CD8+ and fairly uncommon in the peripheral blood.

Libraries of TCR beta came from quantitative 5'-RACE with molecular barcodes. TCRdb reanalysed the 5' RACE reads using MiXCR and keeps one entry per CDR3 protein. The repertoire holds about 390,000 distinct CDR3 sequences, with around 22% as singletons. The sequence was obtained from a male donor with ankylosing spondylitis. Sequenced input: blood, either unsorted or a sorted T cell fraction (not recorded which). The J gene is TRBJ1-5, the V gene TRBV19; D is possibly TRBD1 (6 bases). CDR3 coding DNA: TGTGCCAGTAGTATAGTCGCAGGGGTCATGTATTGGAATCAGCCCCAGCATTTT. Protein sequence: CASSIVAGVMYWNQPQHF.